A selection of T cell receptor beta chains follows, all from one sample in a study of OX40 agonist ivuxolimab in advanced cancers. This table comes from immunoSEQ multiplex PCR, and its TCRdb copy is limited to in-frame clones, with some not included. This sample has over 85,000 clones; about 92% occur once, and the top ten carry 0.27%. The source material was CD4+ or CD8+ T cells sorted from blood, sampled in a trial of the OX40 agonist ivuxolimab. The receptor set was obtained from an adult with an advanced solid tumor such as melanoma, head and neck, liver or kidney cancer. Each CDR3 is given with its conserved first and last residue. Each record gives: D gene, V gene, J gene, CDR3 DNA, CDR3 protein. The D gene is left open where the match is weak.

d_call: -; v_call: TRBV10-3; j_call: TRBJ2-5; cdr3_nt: TGTGCCATCAGTGTAGTGCGGTCAGGGCGAGAGACCCAGTACTTC; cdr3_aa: CAISVVRSGRETQYF
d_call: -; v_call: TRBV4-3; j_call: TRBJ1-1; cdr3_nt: TGCGCCAGCAGCCCCCTCGGGGGCACGAACACTGAAGCTTTCTTT; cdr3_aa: CASSPLGGTNTEAFF
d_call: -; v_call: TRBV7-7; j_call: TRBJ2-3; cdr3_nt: TGTGCTAGCAGCCACCGGGACGGACTCACAGATACGCAGTATTTT; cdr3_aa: CASSHRDGLTDTQYF
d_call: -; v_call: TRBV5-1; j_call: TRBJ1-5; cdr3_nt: TGCGCCAGCAGCTTTGGGGGAAGCAATCAGCCCCAGCATTTT; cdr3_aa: CASSFGGSNQPQHF
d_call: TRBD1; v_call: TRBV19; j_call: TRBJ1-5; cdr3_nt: TGTGCCAGTAGTCGCCGGACAGGTTACAATCAGCCCCAGCATTTT; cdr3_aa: CASSRRTGYNQPQHF
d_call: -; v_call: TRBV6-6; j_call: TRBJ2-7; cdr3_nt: TGTGCCAGCAGTTATGACTTCTCCTACGAGCAGTACTTC; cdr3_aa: CASSYDFSYEQYF
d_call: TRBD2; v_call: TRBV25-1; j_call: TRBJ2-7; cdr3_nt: TGTGCCAGCAGTCCGGGACTACCGTTCTGGGAGCAGTACTTC; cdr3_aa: CASSPGLPFWEQYF
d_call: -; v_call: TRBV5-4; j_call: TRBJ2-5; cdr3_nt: TGTGCCAGCAGCTCAATAAGGACAGGAGGGTACCAAGAGACCCAGTACTTC; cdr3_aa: CASSSIRTGGYQETQYF
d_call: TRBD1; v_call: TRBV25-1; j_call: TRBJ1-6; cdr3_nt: TGTGCCAGCAGGGCGCCCAGGGGGAATAATTCACCCCTCCACTTT; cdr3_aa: CASRAPRGNNSPLHF
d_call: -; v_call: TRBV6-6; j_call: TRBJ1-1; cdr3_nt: TGTGCCAGCAGTTACGGGGACACATATCATGAAGCTTTCTTT; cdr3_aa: CASSYGDTYHEAFF